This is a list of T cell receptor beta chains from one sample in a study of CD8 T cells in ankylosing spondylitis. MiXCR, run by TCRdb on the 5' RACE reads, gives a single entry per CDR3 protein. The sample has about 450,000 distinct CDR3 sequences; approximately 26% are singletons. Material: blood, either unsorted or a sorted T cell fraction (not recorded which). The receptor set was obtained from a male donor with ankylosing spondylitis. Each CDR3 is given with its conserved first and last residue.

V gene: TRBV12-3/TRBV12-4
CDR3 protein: CASSPRGQAYNEQFF

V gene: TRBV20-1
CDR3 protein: CSAEGTGLGEQYF

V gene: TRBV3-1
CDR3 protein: CASSQVRTDTQYF

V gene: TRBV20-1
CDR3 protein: CSARDLRGSNTEAFF

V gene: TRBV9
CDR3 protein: CASSVAHRGEQFF

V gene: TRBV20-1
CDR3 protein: CSARVPRLAGSTDTQYF

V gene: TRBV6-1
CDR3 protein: CASSRTGTSIVGELFF

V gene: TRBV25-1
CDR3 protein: CASSFLGQGATYGYTF

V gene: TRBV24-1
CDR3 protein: CATSDPWNYGYTF

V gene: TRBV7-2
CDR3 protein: CAGGGRSSYNEQFF

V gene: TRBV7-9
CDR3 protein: CASSFLRGGPRNEQFF

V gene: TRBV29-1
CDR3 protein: CSVVGGANTGELFF

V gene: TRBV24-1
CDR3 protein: CATSDLPTSGNNEQFF

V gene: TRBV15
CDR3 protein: CATSRDQGTGANVLTF

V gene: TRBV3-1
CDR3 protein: CASSQTGQGDIQYF

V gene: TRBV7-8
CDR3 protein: CASSTVGLAAEQFF

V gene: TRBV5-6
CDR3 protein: CASSWRLADSIEQFF

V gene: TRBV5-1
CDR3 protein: CASSLAGDNYGYTF

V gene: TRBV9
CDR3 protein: CASSAETGEAFF

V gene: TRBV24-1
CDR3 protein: CATSDAGTPGAGNTIYF

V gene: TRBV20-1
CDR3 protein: CSAKPGPGNTEAFF

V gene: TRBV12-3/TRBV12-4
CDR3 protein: CASSFIFGTDSSYEQYF

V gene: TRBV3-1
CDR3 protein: CASSLGTTRYEQYF

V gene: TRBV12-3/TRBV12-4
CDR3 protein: CASSLFRISNQPQHF

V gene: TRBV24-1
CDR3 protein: CATMGRERTDTQYF

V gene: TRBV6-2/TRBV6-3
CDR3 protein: CASTDTGRQNQPQHF

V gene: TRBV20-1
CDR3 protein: CSAKTVNTEAFF

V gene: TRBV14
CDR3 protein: CASSQDPLWNTEAFF

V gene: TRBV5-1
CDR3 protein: CASSTNVGVTDTQYF

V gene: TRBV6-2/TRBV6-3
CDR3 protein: CASSRTENEAFF

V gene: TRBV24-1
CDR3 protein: CATSDYGLAGVHEQFF

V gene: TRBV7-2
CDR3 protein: CASSPFHLNTEAFF

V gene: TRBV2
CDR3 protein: CASSEVGRGALGNQPQHF

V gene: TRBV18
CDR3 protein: CASSPGSIEAFF

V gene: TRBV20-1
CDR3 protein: CSAPDSGDTGELFF

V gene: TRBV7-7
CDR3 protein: CASSSLFGGLDEQFF

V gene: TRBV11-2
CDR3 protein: CASSLDRAGGRYNEQFF

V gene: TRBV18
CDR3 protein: CASSPQGAGQPQHF

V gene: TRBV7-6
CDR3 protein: CASSSQKSSYNEQFF

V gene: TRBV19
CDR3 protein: CASSSNMGGRTDTQYF

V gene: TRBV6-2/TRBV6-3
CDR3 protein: CASSYREQGGEAFF

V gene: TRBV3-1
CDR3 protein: CASSLNPAEETQYF

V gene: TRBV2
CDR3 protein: CASSSGTRSGELFF

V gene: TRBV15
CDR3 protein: CATSRDWNNSPLHF

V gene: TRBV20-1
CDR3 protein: CSARLASGGAYEQYF

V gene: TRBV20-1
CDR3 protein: CSASLAGAADTQYF

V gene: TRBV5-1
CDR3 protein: CASSAGVGNEQFF